Listed here are 23 T cell receptor beta chains from one sample, sequenced in a study of blood T cell repertoires in COVID-19. TCRdb's table, derived via immunoSEQ multiplex PCR, lists solely in-frame clones and lacks some. The sample lists 65,000 to 75,000 clones, around 80% occurring once. Material for sequencing was peripheral blood. All receptors derive from an elderly man with acute or convalescent COVID-19.

The rearrangement uses TRBV19 and TRBJ1-5; D is ambiguous. Trimming left V 5 bases short and J 7 bases short, with 9 bases between. Germline V lookup: CDR1 LNHDA, CDR2 SQIVND (reference sequence). The CDR3 is 12 amino acids. CDR3 sequence reads: CASSRSRQPQHF. The CDR3 nucleotides read TGTGCCAGTAGTCGATCGAGGCAGCCCCAGCATTTT.

The table lists this clone with many counts. The J gene is TRBJ1-6, the V gene TRBV25-1; D remains unclear. CDR1 is MGHDK, CDR2 SYGVNS, per germline. The length of the CDR3 is 12 residues. V was cut by 6 bases and J by 6 bases, with 6 bases left in between. The CDR3, as DNA: TGTGCCAGCAGGGAGGGTAATTCACCCCTCCACTTT. Its protein product is CASREGNSPLHF.

The chain couples TRBV19 to TRBJ2-5; no clear D. The CDR3 consists of 12 residues. Germline V gene lookup returns CDR1 LNHDA and CDR2 SQIVND (reference sequence). V gave up 5 bases and J gave up 1 base, with 5 bases separating them. The CDR3, as DNA: TGTGCCAGTAGTCACAGCCAAGAGACCCAGTACTTC. Amino acids: CASSHSQETQYF.

The chain uses TRBV21-1 and TRBJ2-3; the D call TRBD2 from the table was never checked on the DNA. TRBV21-1 is classified as a pseudogene. This CDR3 comprises 17 residues. The chain's CDR3 is CASSNRNLAGSTDTQYF. Written as DNA, the CDR3 is TGTGCCAGCAGCAATCGTAACCTAGCGGGCAGCACAGATACGCAGTATTTT.

The chain employs TRBV6-5 and TRBJ2-1; 9 nucleotides agree with TRBD2. CDR1 MNHEY and CDR2 SVGAGI come from the germline V gene. With 7 bases clipped from V and 7 bases from J, the junction kept 11 bases outside the gene matches. This CDR3 contains 15 residues. The CDR3 DNA follows: TGTGCCAGCAACGAACTAGCGGGCCATAGGAATGAGCAGTTCTTC. Its translation: CASNELAGHRNEQFF.

This rearrangement joins TRBV30 to TRBJ1-2, with 7 bases matching TRBD1. The V segment lost 1 base and the J segment 7 bases; nucleotides outside the gene matches: 9. CDR3 length: 14 residues. CDR1 is GTSNPN, CDR2 SVGIG, per germline (reference sequence). The CDR3, as DNA: TGTGCCTGGAGTGAAGAGGGGGCGCGGAGTGGCTACACCTTC. Translated, it gives CAWSEEGARSGYTF.

The chain employs TRBV7-9 and TRBJ2-4, with TRBD2 as a possible D gene (5 bases). Germline V gene sequence: CDR1 SEHNR, CDR2 FQNEAQ (reference sequence). V lost 3 bases and J 6 bases, leaving 12 bases between the germline ends. CDR3 length: 14 residues. The CDR3 reads CASSFGPGGNIQYF. The CDR3 region has the DNA TGTGCCAGCAGCTTTGGTCCAGGAGGAAACATTCAGTACTTC.

The V call is TRBV27, the J call TRBJ1-4; 8 nucleotides line up with TRBD1. Germline assignment: CDR1 MNHEY and CDR2 SMNVEV (reference sequence). The CDR3 sequence is 20 residues long. J gave up 2 bases and V 6 bases, and 20 bases lay outside the gene matches. The DNA of the CDR3 is TGTGCCAGCAGCAAAAAGGGAACTATTAATAACAGGGGGACTAATGAAAAACTGTTTTTT. This translates into CASSKKGTINNRGTNEKLFF.

V is TRBV7-2 and J is TRBJ1-5, with D possibly TRBD1 on 5 matching bases. The CDR3 is 15 residues long. The germline gives CDR1 SGHTA, CDR2 FQGNSA. V lost 3 bases to trimming and J lost 9 bases, with 18 bases between them. CDR3 nucleotides: TGTGCCAGCAGCTTTACAGGATTAGGCTCAGTGCCCCAGCATTTT. Translated, it gives CASSFTGLGSVPQHF.

DNA of the CDR3: TGTGCCAGCAGCCGAACAGGGGGCTGGAAGGGCGAGCAGTACTTC. Protein product: CASSRTGGWKGEQYF. The chain joins TRBV7-8 to TRBJ2-7, with 9 bases matching TRBD1. This CDR3 is built from 15 residues. The V and J ends lost 5 bases and 6 bases, in that order; junction bases with no gene match: 11. Germline CDR1 reads SGHVS; CDR2 reads FQNEAQ.

This chain links TRBV19 with TRBJ2-1; TRBD2 aligns across 10 bases. The CDR3 is 15 amino acids. J lost 8 bases, V lost 6 bases, and 10 bases had no gene match. Per the germline V gene, CDR1 is LNHDA and CDR2 is SQIVND (reference sequence). CDR3 sequence: CASSLSGGAFHEQFF. DNA for the CDR3: TGTGCCAGTAGCCTGAGCGGGGGGGCCTTCCATGAGCAGTTCTTC.

This clone was observed a few times. The V and J genes are TRBV19 and TRBJ1-4; D ambiguous. Trimming took off 7 bases at V and 0 bases at J, with 15 bases between the two ends. CDR1 is LNHDA, CDR2 SQIVND, per germline (reference sequence). The CDR3 spans 16 residues. This chain's CDR3 is CASTSGPYSTNEKLFF. The CDR3 region has the DNA TGTGCCAGTACTTCAGGTCCATATTCAACTAATGAAAAACTGTTTTTT.

Concerning this clone: The sample holds other DNA sequences that translate to the same CDR3. The chain links TRBV27 to TRBJ1-2; perhaps TRBD1 as D (5 bases). There are 15 residues in the CDR3. V lost 2 bases to trimming and J lost 4 bases, with 14 bases between them. Germline V CDR1 and CDR2: MNHEY, SMNVEV (reference sequence). CDR3: CASSLKGRATYGYTF. The CDR3 DNA is TGTGCCAGCAGTTTAAAGGGCAGGGCCACCTATGGCTACACCTTC.

The chain employs TRBV18 and TRBJ2-3, with D maybe TRBD1 (6 bases). Per the germline V gene, CDR1 is KGHSH and CDR2 is LQKENI. V lost 4 bases to trimming and J lost 4 bases, with 9 bases between them. CDR3 size: 13 residues. DNA for the CDR3: TGTGCCAGCTCACAATCAGGGGCAGATACGCAGTATTTT. Translating gives CASSQSGADTQYF.

This sequence joins TRBV4-3 and TRBJ2-7, with D possibly matching TRBD1 (5 bases). The CDR3 is 15 residues long. The germline CDR1 and CDR2 sequences are LGHNA and YSLEER. Trimming pared 2 bases from V and 5 bases from J, leaving 16 bases between. The CDR3 nucleotides are TGCGCCAGCAGCCAAATTCTAGGGGCAAAAGACGAGCAGTACTTC. Translation: CASSQILGAKDEQYF.

This clone appeared a single time. The chain carries TRBV7-9 and TRBJ2-2; 7 bases line up with TRBD2. Germline trimming cut 3 bases from V and 6 bases from J; bases unmatched to any gene: 10. The V gene's germline CDR1 is SEHNR and CDR2 FQNEAQ (reference sequence). CDR3 length: 16 residues. The CDR3 nucleotides read TGTGCCAGCAGCTTGTTACTAGCGTTACCCGCCGGGGAGCTGTTTTTT. Its protein is CASSLLLALPAGELFF.

Notes on this clone: One end of the junction does not line up with germline, which may come from a read error. This chain links TRBV7-7 with TRBJ2-2; D perhaps matches TRBD2 (5 bases). The CDR3 totals 12 residues. The germline V gene encodes CDR1 SSHAT and CDR2 FNYEAQ (reference sequence). The CDR3: CASSPPGGELFF. The DNA for the CDR3 is TGTGCTAGCAGCCCCCCGGGAGGGGAGCTGTTTTTT.

This chain uses TRBV29-1 with TRBJ1-2; D call uncertain. CDR1 is SQVTM and CDR2 is ANQGSEA in the germline V gene. The CDR3 is 13 amino acids. Trimming removed 1 base from V and 6 bases from J, with 12 bases in between. The CDR3 DNA reads TGCAGCGTTGAAGTTGGGCGCGGGGATGGCTACACCTTC. Its translation: CSVEVGRGDGYTF.

The chain joins TRBV19 to TRBJ1-5; no firm D call. Per germline, CDR1 LNHDA and CDR2 SQIVND (reference sequence). V lost 6 bases to trimming and J lost 4 bases, with 10 bases between them. This CDR3 has 13 amino acids. CDR3 DNA sequence: TGTGCCAGTAGCTCACAGCGGAATCAGCCCCAGCATTTT. Residues: CASSSQRNQPQHF.

The chain has TRBV6-5 and TRBJ1-1; 8 bases line up with TRBD1. V was clipped by 5 bases and J by 5 bases; unmatched bases: 7. This CDR3 has 14 residues. The germline V gene encodes CDR1 MNHEY and CDR2 SVGAGI. CDR3 coding DNA: TGTGCCAGCAGTCGACAGGGGCCGGGGACTGAAGCTTTCTTT. It specifies CASSRQGPGTEAFF.

This clone was seen only a few times. Other nucleotide sequences in the sample specify the same CDR3. The chain couples TRBV18 to TRBJ1-3; D gene unclear. The CDR3 covers 13 residues. CDR1 is KGHSH, CDR2 LQKENI, per germline. The germline V and J ends were trimmed by 6 bases and 0 bases, with 6 bases remaining between them. CDR3 nucleotides: TGTGCCAGCTCCGAGTCCTCTGGAAACACCATATATTTT. Protein product: CASSESSGNTIYF.

This rearrangement joins TRBV10-3 to TRBJ1-1; a possible D gene is TRBD1 (6 bases). V dropped 5 bases and J dropped 5 bases, with 9 bases sitting between them. The CDR3 totals 12 residues. Germline V gene lookup returns CDR1 ENHRY and CDR2 SYGVKD. The CDR3 here is CAISNRETEAFF. The CDR3 coding sequence is TGTGCCATCAGTAACAGGGAGACTGAAGCTTTCTTT.

This chain links TRBV5-1 with TRBJ1-1; 10 bases are a match to TRBD1. Germline V gene lookup returns CDR1 SGHRS and CDR2 YFSETQ. The length of the CDR3 is 16 residues. With V trimmed by 3 bases and J by 1 base, 6 bases remained unmatched. The CDR3 sequence is CASSWSGQGENTEAFF. The CDR3 DNA is TGCGCCAGCAGCTGGAGCGGACAGGGGGAGAACACTGAAGCTTTCTTT.